The next 4 T cell receptor beta chains were all read from a single sample in a study of T-cell reconstitution after alpha-beta-depleted transplantation in children. Unique molecular identifiers were used in preparing the TCRbeta library. TCRdb re-called the PCR reads with MiXCR, one entry per CDR3 protein. The repertoire consists of a few hundred thousand distinct CDR3 sequences, with 9.9% occurring once and the leading ten covering about 9.4%. Sequences were derived from PBMCs from the stem cell graft donor, sampled from the stem cell graft. The receptor source for this set is a human donor who donated a stem cell graft to a child with SCID.

This clonotype showed up just a few times. The CDR3 nucleotides are TGTGCCAGCAGCTTGGTAACAGGCAATCAGCCCCAGCATTTT. It encodes CASSLVTGNQPQHF. The chain recombines TRBV5-6 with TRBJ1-5; no clear D. From germline, CDR1 is SGHDT and CDR2 YYEEEE. The CDR3 consists of 14 residues. The V gene lost 0 bases and the J gene lost 2 bases, with 6 bases spanning the gap.

V is TRBV5-1 and J is TRBJ1-4; no clear D. With 0 bases removed from V and 5 bases from J, the gap between germline ends came to 2 bases. This CDR3 comprises 12 residues. Germline-derived CDR1 and CDR2 are SGHRS and YFSETQ. The CDR3 sequence: CASSLGNEKLFF. The CDR3 DNA reads TGCGCCAGCAGCTTGGGAAATGAAAAACTGTTTTTT.

This clonotype showed up many times. The gene calls are TRBV5-1 and TRBJ1-4; maybe TRBD1 (6 bases). In germline, CDR1 is SGHRS, CDR2 YFSETQ. This CDR3 is built from 13 residues. The V end was cut by 1 base, the J end by 11 bases, with 12 bases between. The CDR3 region has the DNA TGCGCCAGCAGCTTGTCCGGGCAGGGGAAACTGTTTTTT. This codes for CASSLSGQGKLFF. The whole variable domain, remainder taken from reference TRBV5-1 and TRBJ1-4, is KAGVTQTPRYLIKTRGQQVTLSCSPISGHRSVSWYQQTPGQGLQFLFEYFSETQRNKGNFPGRFSGRQFSNSRSEMNVSTLELGDSALYLCASSLSGQGKLFFGSGTQLSVL.

The J gene is TRBJ1-4, the V gene TRBV27, with D possibly TRBD1 on 5 matching bases. Per germline, CDR1 MNHEY and CDR2 SMNVEV (reference sequence). This CDR3 region has 15 residues. Trimming cost V 6 bases and J 0 bases, with 11 bases left between them. The chain's CDR3 is CASSMLTATNEKLFF. As DNA, the CDR3 is TGTGCCAGCAGCATGTTGACAGCAACTAATGAAAAACTGTTTTTT.